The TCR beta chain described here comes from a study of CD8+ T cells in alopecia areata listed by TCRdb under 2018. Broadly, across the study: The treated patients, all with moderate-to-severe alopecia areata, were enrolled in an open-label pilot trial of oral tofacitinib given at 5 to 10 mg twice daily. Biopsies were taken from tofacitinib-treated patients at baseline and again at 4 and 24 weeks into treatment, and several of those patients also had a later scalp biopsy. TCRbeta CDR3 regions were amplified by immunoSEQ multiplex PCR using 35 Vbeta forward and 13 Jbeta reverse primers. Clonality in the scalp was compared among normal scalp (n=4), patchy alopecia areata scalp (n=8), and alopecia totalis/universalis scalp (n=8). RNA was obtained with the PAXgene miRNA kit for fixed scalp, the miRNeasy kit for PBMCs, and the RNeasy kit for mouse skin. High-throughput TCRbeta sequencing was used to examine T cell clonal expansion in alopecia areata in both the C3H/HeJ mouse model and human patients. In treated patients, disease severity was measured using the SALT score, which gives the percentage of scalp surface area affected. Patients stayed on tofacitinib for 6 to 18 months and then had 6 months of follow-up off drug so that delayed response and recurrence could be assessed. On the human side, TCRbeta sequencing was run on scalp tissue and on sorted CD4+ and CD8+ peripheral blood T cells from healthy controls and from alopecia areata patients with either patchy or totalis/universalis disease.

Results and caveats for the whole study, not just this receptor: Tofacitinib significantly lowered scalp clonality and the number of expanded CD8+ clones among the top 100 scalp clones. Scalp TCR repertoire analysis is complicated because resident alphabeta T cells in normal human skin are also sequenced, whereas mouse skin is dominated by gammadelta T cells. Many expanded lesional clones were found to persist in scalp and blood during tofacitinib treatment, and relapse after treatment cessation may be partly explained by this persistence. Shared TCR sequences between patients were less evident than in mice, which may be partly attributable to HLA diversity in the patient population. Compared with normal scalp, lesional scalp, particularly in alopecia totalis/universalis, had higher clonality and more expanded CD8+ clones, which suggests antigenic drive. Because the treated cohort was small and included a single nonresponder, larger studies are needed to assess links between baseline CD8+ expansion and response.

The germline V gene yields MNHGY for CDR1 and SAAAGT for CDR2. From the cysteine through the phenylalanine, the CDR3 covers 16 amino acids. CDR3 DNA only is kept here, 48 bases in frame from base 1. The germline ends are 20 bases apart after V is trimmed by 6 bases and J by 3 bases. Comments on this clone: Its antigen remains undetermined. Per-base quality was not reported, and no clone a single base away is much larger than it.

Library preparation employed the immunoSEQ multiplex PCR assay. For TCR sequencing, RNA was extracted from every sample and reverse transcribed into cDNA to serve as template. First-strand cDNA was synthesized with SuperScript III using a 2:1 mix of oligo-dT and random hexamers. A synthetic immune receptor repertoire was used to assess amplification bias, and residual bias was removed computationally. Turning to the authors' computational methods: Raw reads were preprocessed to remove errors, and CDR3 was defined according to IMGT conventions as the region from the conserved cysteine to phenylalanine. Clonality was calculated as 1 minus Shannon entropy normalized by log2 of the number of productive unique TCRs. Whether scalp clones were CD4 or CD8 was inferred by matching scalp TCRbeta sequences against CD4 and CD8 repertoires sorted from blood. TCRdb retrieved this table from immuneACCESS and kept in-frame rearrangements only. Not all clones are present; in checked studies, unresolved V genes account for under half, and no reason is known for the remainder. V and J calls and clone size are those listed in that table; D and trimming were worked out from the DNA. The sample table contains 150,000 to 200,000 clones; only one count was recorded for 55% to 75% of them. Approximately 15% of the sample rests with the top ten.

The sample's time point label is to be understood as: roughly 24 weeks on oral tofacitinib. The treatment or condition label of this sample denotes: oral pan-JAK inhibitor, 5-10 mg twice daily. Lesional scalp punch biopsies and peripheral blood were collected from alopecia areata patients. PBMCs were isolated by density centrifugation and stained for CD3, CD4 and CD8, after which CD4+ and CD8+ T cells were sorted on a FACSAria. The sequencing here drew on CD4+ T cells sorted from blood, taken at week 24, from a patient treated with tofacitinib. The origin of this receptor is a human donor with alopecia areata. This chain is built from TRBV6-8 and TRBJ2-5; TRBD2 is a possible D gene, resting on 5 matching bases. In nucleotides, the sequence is TGTGCCAGCAGCCACGAGGACTCTACCACCGAAGAGACCCAGTACTTC. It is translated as CASSHEDSTTEETQYF.